These 12 T cell receptor beta chains came from one sample sequenced in a study of control samples from healthy donors and cancer patients. Data came from immunoSEQ multiplex PCR; TCRdb stores just in-frame clones and leaves some out. The sample has tens of thousands of clones; 70% to 90% are singletons. Sequenced input: PBMCs. These TCRs come from a woman aged 55-70 years with head and neck cancer.

This rearrangement joins TRBV28 to TRBJ2-7; a possible D gene is TRBD2 (5 bases). CDR1 and CDR2 (germline): MDHEN, SYDVKM. The CDR3 is made up of 15 amino acids. The V end lost 3 bases, the J end lost 0 bases, and 12 bases lay between the germline ends. The CDR3 DNA reads TGTGCCAGCAGTTTGAAGAGCGGAAGCTCCTACGAGCAGTACTTC. Its translation: CASSLKSGSSYEQYF.

Comment on this clone: This specimen includes other DNA sequences encoding the same CDR3. The chain has TRBV6-1 and TRBJ2-1; 10 bases match TRBD2. CDR3 length: 14 amino acids. Germline CDR1 is MNHNS and CDR2 is SASEGT. J gave up 4 bases and V 4 bases, and 1 base lay outside the gene matches. CDR3 in DNA: TGTGCCAGCAGTGTAGCGGGGGGATACAATGAGCAGTTCTTC. Protein sequence: CASSVAGGYNEQFF.

The CDR3 coding sequence is TGCGCCAGCAGTTTCCAGGGAACTGAAGCTTTCTTT. Translating gives CASSFQGTEAFF. This chain uses TRBV10-2 with TRBJ1-1; a weak D match, TRBD1 (5 bases). V was trimmed by 5 bases and J by 5 bases, leaving 9 bases between them. This CDR3 has 12 amino acids. The germline V gene has CDR1 WSHSY and CDR2 SAAADI.

The chain joins TRBV4-3 to TRBJ2-1; D may correspond to TRBD1 or TRBD2 (6 bases each). The CDR3 has 15 amino acids. Trimming left V 0 bases short and J 6 bases short, with 12 bases between. Germline values: CDR1 LGHNA, CDR2 YSLEER. In nucleotides, the CDR3 is TGCGCCAGCAGCCAAGATAGGAGGGGGACCAATGAGCAGTTCTTC. Its translation is CASSQDRRGTNEQFF.

V and J are TRBV2 and TRBJ1-1; 8 bases agree with TRBD1. V trimming: 6 bases; J trimming: 4 bases; junction bases outside the gene matches: 4. Germline V gene lookup returns CDR1 SNHLY and CDR2 FYNNEI. CDR3 size: 13 residues. The CDR3 DNA reads TGTGCCAGCAGGGGACAGGCCCTCACTGAAGCTTTCTTT. Its translation: CASRGQALTEAFF.

The CDR3 loop is CASSLGGQRKRMAQYF. CDR3 sequence (DNA): TGCGCCAGCAGCTTGGGGGGACAGAGGAAAAGAATGGCCCAGTACTTC. The chain links TRBV5-1 to TRBJ2-5, with 7 bases lining up with TRBD1. V trimming: 0 bases; J trimming: 9 bases; junction bases outside the gene matches: 14. In germline, CDR1 is SGHRS, CDR2 YFSETQ. The length of the CDR3 is 16 residues.

V usage is TRBV15 and J usage is TRBJ2-1; D gene uncertain. In germline, CDR1 is LNHNV, CDR2 YYDKDF (reference sequence). CDR3 length equals 16 residues. The germline V and J ends were trimmed by 1 base and 0 bases, with 10 bases remaining between them. The CDR3 coding sequence is TGTGCCACCAGCAGAGGGCCTACGAGCTCCTACAATGAGCAGTTCTTC. Amino acids: CATSRGPTSSYNEQFF.

This chain uses TRBV2 with TRBJ2-5; 8 bases map to TRBD1. The V gene end was trimmed by 7 bases and the J gene end by 5 bases; junction bases not matched to a gene: 12. This CDR3 has 15 amino acids. Germline CDR1 is SNHLY and CDR2 is FYNNEI. The CDR3 DNA sequence: TGTGCCAGCACAGTCAGGGGGCGAATCGGGGAGACCCAGTACTTC. Residues: CASTVRGRIGETQYF.

The V and J genes are TRBV14 and TRBJ2-1, with a tentative D call TRBD1 (6 bases). The germline V and J ends were trimmed by 0 bases and 8 bases, with 14 bases remaining between them. Germline V gives CDR1 SGHDN, CDR2 FVKESK. The CDR3 totals 15 residues. The CDR3, as DNA: TGTGCCAGCAGCCAAGAGGGGGCGGCGGTCGATGAGCAGTTCTTC. Translation gives CASSQEGAAVDEQFF.

This chain connects TRBV5-5 to TRBJ2-7; no firm D call. CDR3 length: 14 residues. V shed 2 bases and J shed 0 bases, with 9 bases lying between them. Germline V gene lookup returns CDR1 SGHKS and CDR2 YYEKEE (reference sequence). CDR3 region: CASSFYTNSYEQYF. CDR3 DNA sequence: TGTGCCAGCAGCTTTTACACTAACTCCTACGAGCAGTACTTC.

The rearrangement joins TRBV18 to TRBJ2-7; 9 nucleotides match TRBD2. CDR3 size: 15 residues. J lost 7 bases, V lost 1 base, and 8 bases had no gene match. Per germline, CDR1 KGHSH and CDR2 LQKENI. The CDR3 nucleotides read TGTGCCAGCTCACCACTGCGGGAGGGCCATGAAGAGCAGTACTTC. Translating it yields CASSPLREGHEEQYF.

The chain links TRBV6-5 to TRBJ2-3; D unclear. The CDR3 contains 15 residues. Germline V gives CDR1 MNHEY, CDR2 SVGAGI. V was cut by 0 bases and J by 4 bases, with 11 bases left in between. The CDR3 spells CASSYSFRPSDTQYF. In nucleotides, the CDR3 is TGTGCCAGCAGTTACTCGTTCCGGCCCTCAGATACGCAGTATTTT.